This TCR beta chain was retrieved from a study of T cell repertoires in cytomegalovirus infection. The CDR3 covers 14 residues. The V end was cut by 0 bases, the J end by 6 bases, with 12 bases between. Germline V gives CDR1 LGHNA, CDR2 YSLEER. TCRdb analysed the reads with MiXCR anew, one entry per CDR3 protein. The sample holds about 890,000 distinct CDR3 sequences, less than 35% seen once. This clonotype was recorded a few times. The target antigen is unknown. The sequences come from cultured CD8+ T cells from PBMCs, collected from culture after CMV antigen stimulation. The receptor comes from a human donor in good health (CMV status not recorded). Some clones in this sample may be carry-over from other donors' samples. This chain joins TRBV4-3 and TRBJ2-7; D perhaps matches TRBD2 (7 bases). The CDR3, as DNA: TGCGCCAGCAGCCAAGATGCAGGGGAGGGCGAGCAGTACGTC. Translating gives CASSQDAGEGEQYV.